Each of the 32 T cell receptor beta chains below was sequenced from the same sample in a study of blood T cell repertoires in COVID-19. The assay was immunoSEQ multiplex PCR, and TCRdb's table has in-frame clones only and misses some. Of 150,000 to 200,000 clones listed, 80% to 85% are singletons. Source material: PBMCs or T cells enriched from blood (not recorded which). These receptors were collected from a man aged 70 or older who had been exposed to COVID-19.

This chain connects TRBV19 to TRBJ1-6, with no clear D. V lost 2 bases, J lost 8 bases, and 4 bases lay in between. This CDR3 is 12 amino acids long. CDR1 LNHDA and CDR2 SQIVND come from the germline V gene (reference sequence). The chain's CDR3 is CASSISDSPLHF. Written as DNA, the CDR3 is TGTGCCAGTAGTATATCAGATTCACCCCTCCACTTT.

The chain combines TRBV28 with TRBJ1-4; D might be TRBD1 (5 bases). V was clipped by 6 bases and J by 1 base, with 15 bases between them. The CDR3 runs 16 residues. Germline assignment: CDR1 MDHEN and CDR2 SYDVKM. CDR3 loop: CASRTTGYGTNEKLFF. The CDR3, as DNA: TGTGCCAGCAGAACCACAGGATACGGAACTAATGAAAAACTGTTTTTT.

This chain uses TRBV21-1 with TRBJ2-7; no DNA check was done on the table's D call, TRBD1. TRBV21-1 is a known pseudogene. This CDR3 comprises 16 residues. CDR3 DNA: TGTGCCAGCAGCAACGGGACAGGGGTGTTGTCCTACGAGCAGTACTTC. Residues: CASSNGTGVLSYEQYF.

This clone was detected only once. The chain carries TRBV5-5 and TRBJ1-1, with D perhaps TRBD1 (6 bases). Germline CDR1 reads SGHKS; CDR2 reads YYEKEE (reference sequence). The CDR3 length is 12 residues. Between the trimmed V and J ends, which lost 6 bases and 3 bases, there was a span of 9 bases. CDR3 in amino acids: CASIRTDTEAFF. In DNA, the CDR3 is TGTGCCAGCATCCGGACAGACACTGAAGCTTTCTTT. Drawing the rest from reference TRBV5-5 and TRBJ1-1, the complete variable domain is DAGVTQSPTHLIKTRGQQVTLRCSPISGHKSVSWYQQVLGQGPQFIFQYYEKEERGRGNFPDRFSARQFPNYSSELNVNALLLGDSALYLCASIRTDTEAFFGQGTRLTVV.

A few counts support this clone. The chain is built from TRBV28 and TRBJ1-1; a weak D match, TRBD1 (6 bases). Trimming shortened V by 6 bases and J by 5 bases, and 13 bases separated the two germline ends. Germline V gene sequence: CDR1 MDHEN, CDR2 SYDVKM. There are 13 residues in the CDR3. CDR3 sequence (DNA): TGTGCCAGCAGCTCAACAGGGAGAACTGAAGCTTTCTTT. Its protein is CASSSTGRTEAFF.

The chain couples TRBV19 to TRBJ1-3; TRBD1 might be the D (5 bases). The ends were cut back, 3 bases at V and 2 bases at J, with 8 bases in the middle. Germline values: CDR1 LNHDA, CDR2 SQIVND (reference sequence). CDR3 length equals 14 residues. CDR3 DNA: TGTGCCAGTAGTATGGCGACAGCTGGAAACACCATATATTTT. It translates to CASSMATAGNTIYF.

The chain couples TRBV4-3 to TRBJ1-4; D gene ambiguous. This CDR3 is built from 16 residues. Germline CDR1 reads LGHNA; CDR2 reads YSLEER. V lost 4 bases to trimming and J lost 4 bases, with 16 bases between them. The DNA for the CDR3 is TGCGCCAGCAGCCTGTCGTATCTACAGCTTAATGAAAAACTGTTTTTT. It specifies CASSLSYLQLNEKLFF.

This clone was found a few times. CDR3 sequence (DNA): TGTGCCAGCTCACCTGCACAGGGGGCGGTTTACGAGCAGTACTTC. Translated: CASSPAQGAVYEQYF. The chain has TRBV18 and TRBJ2-7; 9 bases fit TRBD1. The germline gives CDR1 KGHSH, CDR2 LQKENI. The CDR3 runs 15 residues. Trimming removed 3 bases from V and 4 bases from J; junction bases left unmatched: 7.

This clone was seen more than once but under ten times. The chain has TRBV7-9 and TRBJ2-3, with a possible D match to TRBD2 (6 bases). This CDR3 has 13 amino acids. V lost 3 bases and J lost 8, with 12 bases in between. Germline CDR1 reads SEHNR; CDR2 reads FQNEAQ (reference sequence). The CDR3 is CASSFRLEGTQYF. For the CDR3, the DNA is TGTGCCAGCAGCTTCCGACTAGAAGGTACGCAGTATTTT.

The chain employs TRBV3-1 (or the pseudogene TRBV3-2) and TRBJ2-7; 7 nucleotides align to TRBD2. Germline V gene sequence: CDR1 LGHDT, CDR2 YNNKEL (reference sequence). This CDR3 comprises 13 residues. The V segment lost 2 bases and the J segment 7 bases; nucleotides outside the gene matches: 5. Written as DNA, the CDR3 is TGTGCCAGCAGCCAAAGAGAAGCGGGGGAGCAGTACTTC. Translated: CASSQREAGEQYF.

The chain joins TRBV28 to TRBJ2-4, with a possible D match to TRBD2 (5 bases). V dropped 5 bases and J dropped 1 base, with 12 bases sitting between them. From germline, CDR1 is MDHEN and CDR2 SYDVKM. The CDR3 covers 15 residues. In nucleotides, the CDR3 is TGTGCCAGCAGTCCCCGGGGAAGTGCCAAAAACATTCAGTACTTC. Amino acid sequence: CASSPRGSAKNIQYF.

This clone was counted only a few times. This chain links TRBV5-5 with TRBJ1-1; no firm D call. The CDR3 spans 14 residues. Germline CDR1 is SGHKS and CDR2 is YYEKEE (reference sequence). Between the trimmed V and J ends, which lost 4 bases and 0 bases, there was a span of 10 bases. The CDR3 region has the DNA TGTGCCAGCAGCCCGGCTAGTATGAACACTGAAGCTTTCTTT. Its protein product is CASSPASMNTEAFF.

V gene TRBV28 combines with J gene TRBJ2-1, with 8 bases lining up with TRBD2. The germline gives CDR1 MDHEN, CDR2 SYDVKM. V lost 4 bases, J lost 7 bases, and 6 bases stayed unmatched. The CDR3 runs to 14 residues. DNA for the CDR3: TGTGCCAGCAGTTCCGGGACTAGGAGAAATGAGCAGTTCTTC. Translating gives CASSSGTRRNEQFF.

The chain carries TRBV6-1 and TRBJ2-1; 10 bases are shared with TRBD2. The CDR3 extends over 16 amino acids. Germline V CDR1 and CDR2: MNHNS, SASEGT. V lost 1 base, J lost 3 bases, and 3 bases stayed unmatched. CDR3: CASSEVLAGVYNEQFF. CDR3 in DNA: TGTGCCAGCAGTGAAGTCCTAGCGGGAGTCTACAATGAGCAGTTCTTC.

This chain joins TRBV28 and TRBJ2-7; 10 nucleotides align to TRBD2. Germline V gene sequence: CDR1 MDHEN, CDR2 SYDVKM. This CDR3 is 16 amino acids long. Unmatched junction bases numbered 5, after V lost 3 bases and J lost 0 bases. The CDR3 coding sequence is TGTGCCAGCAGTTTGACTAGCGGGCCTGTCTCCTACGAGCAGTACTTC. This encodes CASSLTSGPVSYEQYF. Complete variable domain (other parts from reference TRBV28 and TRBJ2-7): DVKVTQSSRYLVKRTGEKVFLECVQDMDHENMFWYRQDPGLGLRLIYFSYDVKMKEKGDIPEGYSVSREKKERFSLILESASTNQTSMYLCASSLTSGPVSYEQYFGPGTRLTVT.

A few counts support this clone. The rearrangement links TRBV30 to TRBJ1-1; D perhaps matches TRBD1 (5 bases). CDR3 length equals 13 residues. Between the trimmed V and J ends, which lost 7 bases and 3 bases, there was a span of 15 bases. CDR1 is GTSNPN, CDR2 SVGIG, per germline (reference sequence). The CDR3 loop is CAFYQGGYTEAFF. CDR3 sequence (DNA): TGTGCCTTCTACCAGGGAGGGTACACTGAAGCTTTCTTT.

The chain uses TRBV15 and TRBJ2-1; TRBD1 is a possible D gene (5 bases). V was cut by 5 bases and J by 5 bases, with 25 bases left in between. Germline assignment: CDR1 LNHNV and CDR2 YYDKDF (reference sequence). This CDR3 is 18 amino acids long. CDR3 region: CATSPSQGPEAAHNEQFF. CDR3 nucleotides: TGTGCCACCAGCCCCTCCCAGGGTCCCGAAGCAGCTCACAATGAGCAGTTCTTC.

The chain carries TRBV19 and TRBJ1-1; D ambiguous. V was cut by 5 bases and J by 4 bases, with 8 bases left in between. The CDR3 is 12 amino acids. The germline V gene encodes CDR1 LNHDA and CDR2 SQIVND (reference sequence). The CDR3 bases are TGTGCCAGTAGTCGCAAAGCCACTGAAGCTTTCTTT. Translation gives CASSRKATEAFF. The full variable domain, with the rest looked up from reference TRBV19 and TRBJ1-1, is DGGITQSPKYLFRKEGQNVTLSCEQNLNHDAMYWYRQDPGQGLRLIYYSQIVNDFQKGDIAEGYSVSREKKESFPLTVTSAQKNPTAFYLCASSRKATEAFFGQGTRLTVV.

The chain links TRBV7-3 to TRBJ1-2; D call uncertain. This CDR3 comprises 16 residues. Germline values: CDR1 SGHTA, CDR2 FQGTGA. V was cut by 4 bases and J by 0 bases, with 15 bases left in between. CDR3 nucleotides: TGTGCCAGCAGCTACGGGGAGGGCGAAGCTAACTATGGCTACACCTTC. Its translation: CASSYGEGEANYGYTF.

This chain uses TRBV2 with TRBJ1-2; D perhaps matches TRBD1 (6 bases). Germline CDR1 reads SNHLY; CDR2 reads FYNNEI. The CDR3 loop spans 12 amino acids. Trimming pared 8 bases from V and 8 bases from J, leaving 15 bases between. CDR3 in amino acids: CASRVDSGGYTF. As DNA, the CDR3 is TGTGCCAGCCGCGTGGACAGCGGAGGCTACACCTTC.

This clone was seen once. The chain has TRBV4-2 and TRBJ2-1, with D possibly being TRBD2 (6 bases). Germline CDR1 reads LGHNA; CDR2 reads YNFKEQ. The V gene lost 0 bases and the J gene lost 7 bases, with 13 bases spanning the gap. The CDR3 runs 15 residues. The CDR3 DNA is TGTGCCAGCAGCCAAGACGGGCGGGGAGCAAATGAGCAGTTCTTC. Translating gives CASSQDGRGANEQFF.

This clone showed up just once. This sequence joins TRBV25-1 and TRBJ1-2, with TRBD1 matching over 9 bases. This CDR3 is 14 amino acids long. Trimming at V came to 3 bases and at J to 8 bases, leaving 7 bases not matched to a gene. Germline CDR1 is MGHDK and CDR2 is SYGVNS. CDR3 protein: CASSEGQGRLGYTF. In DNA form, the CDR3 reads TGTGCCAGCAGTGAGGGACAGGGACGTTTGGGCTACACCTTC.

This clone was observed a single time. The chain joins TRBV7-2 to TRBJ1-1; no clear D gene. The CDR3 consists of 16 residues. V shed 1 base and J shed 5 bases, with 17 bases lying between them. The V gene's germline CDR1 is SGHTA and CDR2 FQGNSA. This chain's CDR3 is CASSLVEATIRTEAFF. The CDR3 coding sequence is TGTGCCAGCAGCTTAGTGGAGGCCACCATCAGGACTGAAGCTTTCTTT.

CDR3 DNA: TGTGCCAGCACTGCAGCGGGAGGGCCCTCAGAGACCCAGTACTTC. This translates into CASTAAGGPSETQYF. The chain has TRBV3-1 (or the pseudogene TRBV3-2) and TRBJ2-5; 10 nucleotides match TRBD2. The CDR3 spans 15 residues. The germline gives CDR1 LGHDT, CDR2 YNNKEL (reference sequence). J was trimmed by 4 bases and V by 7 bases; bases with no gene match: 9.

The chain employs TRBV9 and TRBJ2-1; D unresolved. The length of the CDR3 is 13 residues. The germline V gene has CDR1 SGDLS and CDR2 YYNGEE. The germline V and J ends were trimmed by 4 bases and 1 base, with 6 bases remaining between them. In DNA, the CDR3 is TGTGCCAGCAGCCCCCAATCCTACAATGAGCAGTTCTTC. This gives the protein CASSPQSYNEQFF. Based on the CDR3 plus reference TRBV9 and TRBJ2-1, the full variable domain is DSGVTQTPKHLITATGQRVTLRCSPRSGDLSVYWYQQSLDQGLQFLIQYYNGEERAKGNILERFSAQQFPDLHSELNLSSLELGDSALYFCASSPQSYNEQFFGPGTRLTVL.

CDR3 sequence: CASSYDRGQSPLHF. DNA of the CDR3: TGTGCCAGCAGTTACGACAGGGGGCAATCACCCCTCCACTTT. The genes are TRBV6-6 and TRBJ1-6; 10 nucleotides align to TRBD1. V gave up 2 bases and J gave up 10 bases; unmatched junction bases: 2. In germline, CDR1 is MNHNY, CDR2 SVGAGI (reference sequence). CDR3 length equals 14 residues.

The rearrangement uses TRBV5-4 and TRBJ2-1, with a weak D call TRBD2 (5 bases). Germline V CDR1 and CDR2: SGHNT, YYREEE (reference sequence). The CDR3 loop spans 13 amino acids. Trimming took 0 bases from V and 4 from J, leaving 5 bases between them. The CDR3 DNA is TGTGCCAGCAGCTTGGGACTATACAATGAGCAGTTCTTC. This codes for CASSLGLYNEQFF.

The chain employs TRBV28 and TRBJ2-7; D might be TRBD1 (6 bases). V lost 4 bases and J lost 7, with 20 bases in between. The CDR3 totals 15 residues. Per germline, CDR1 MDHEN and CDR2 SYDVKM. CDR3 sequence reads: CASSSPPLGAEEQYF. The CDR3 DNA sequence: TGTGCCAGCAGTTCGCCCCCACTGGGGGCGGAAGAGCAGTACTTC.

The V gene is TRBV4-1, the J gene TRBJ1-2; D possibly corresponds to TRBD1 (6 bases). CDR1 and CDR2 from the germline V gene are MGHRA and YSYEKL. This CDR3 spans 14 amino acids. V lost 4 bases to trimming and J lost 7 bases, with 16 bases between them. CDR3 in DNA: TGCGCCAGCAGCCCATCGGCAGGGGAGCGTGGCTACACCTTC. It is translated as CASSPSAGERGYTF.

Regarding this clone: Germline is not matched at one junction end, which may reflect a read error. J is TRBJ1-6 and V is TRBV5-5; D gene uncertain. This CDR3 is built from 14 residues. CDR1 and CDR2 (germline): SGHKS, YYEKEE (reference sequence). The CDR3 reads CASSSSALGWYFDF. DNA for the CDR3: TGTGCCAGCAGCTCTAGCGCCCTTGGGTGGTATTTCGACTTT.

CDR3 amino acids: CASSPLSGRALINEQFF. The CDR3 DNA reads TGTGCCAGCAGTCCTTTAAGCGGGAGGGCCCTAATAAATGAGCAGTTCTTC. The chain employs TRBV2 and TRBJ2-1, with 10 nucleotides matching TRBD2. The junction had 14 bases not matched to a gene; V was cut back by 5 bases and J by 7 bases. The CDR3 is 17 amino acids. Germline V gene lookup returns CDR1 SNHLY and CDR2 FYNNEI.

This clone was observed many times. J is TRBJ2-2 and V is TRBV7-9; D uncertain. Germline V gene sequence: CDR1 SEHNR, CDR2 FQNEAQ (reference sequence). The V gene lost 9 bases and the J gene lost 8 bases, with 7 bases spanning the gap. This CDR3 has 10 amino acids. The CDR3, as DNA: TGTGCCAGTGGAGTGGGGGAGCTGTTTTTT. It is translated as CASGVGELFF.